This record concerns one T cell receptor beta chain sequence. Its matching antigen is unknown. This entry is derived from a study of blood T cells in healthy people across ages. Study observations and caveats: Unsorted PBMCs blocked a conclusive comparison of naive and antigen-experienced cells.

Alongside a J-beta primer mix, a sample-barcoded 5' primer served in a second PCR lasting 7 to 11 cycles. TCRdb ran MiXCR on the 5' RACE reads and lists one entry per CDR3 protein. The data contain 750,000 to 950,000 distinct CDR3 sequences, roughly 25% of them singletons. CDR3 length equals 16 residues. These same data were also listed under a study on T cells of mothers and their children.

V and J are TRBV12-3 or TRBV12-4 and TRBJ2-5; D perhaps matches TRBD2 (6 bases). The J call could be wrong; TRBJ2-1 is a better fit for the DNA end. Material: blood. The receptor was isolated from a boy aged 5-17 years in good health. In DNA, the CDR3 is TGTGCCAGCAGTTTACGGGGACTGGGTAGTACAAGCGAGCAGTTCTTC. Translated, it gives CASSLRGLGSTSEQFF.